The rows below give T cell receptor beta chains drawn from one sample of a study of blood T cell repertoires in COVID-19. The data were produced by immunoSEQ multiplex PCR, yet TCRdb's version contains in-frame clones alone and is incomplete. This sample yields a few hundred thousand clones, of which about 82% are seen a single time; approximately 7.5% belongs to the top ten. Sequencing input: peripheral blood. The receptors were gathered from a human donor in a cohort sampled during active COVID-19. Both conserved end residues are part of each CDR3. D genes are given only for firm matches. Some rows have no size entry. The others give once, few or many, or a class for an expanded clone.

clone_size	v_call	d_call	j_call	cdr3_aa	cdr3_nt
.	TRBV6-1	.	TRBJ1-1	CASSEVEGRAFF	TGTGCCAGCAGTGAGGTCGAGGGTAGAGCTTTCTTT
.	TRBV11-3	.	TRBJ2-2	CASSPKNTGELFF	TGTGCCAGCAGCCCAAAGAACACCGGGGAGCTGTTTTTT
.	TRBV19	TRBD1	TRBJ2-5	CASSIDGTGGETQYF	TGTGCCAGTAGTATAGATGGGACAGGGGGAGAGACCCAGTACTTC
.	TRBV5-1	TRBD2	TRBJ2-1	CASSFGGGYNEQFF	TGCGCCAGCAGCTTTGGCGGGGGGTACAATGAGCAGTTCTTC
few	TRBV7-3	.	TRBJ2-7	CASSPGLPYYEQYF	TGTGCCAGCAGCCCCGGGTTGCCCTACTACGAGCAGTACTTC
.	TRBV24-1	TRBD2	TRBJ2-3	CATSDPAGGVTDTQYF	TGTGCCACCAGTGATCCAGCGGGGGGTGTCACAGATACGCAGTATTTT
.	TRBV15	TRBD1	TRBJ2-2	CATSRQGANTGELFF	TGTGCCACCAGCAGACAGGGGGCGAACACCGGGGAGCTGTTTTTT
once	TRBV25-1	.	TRBJ2-2	CASSDFGGLLGTGELFF	TGTGCCAGCAGTGATTTTGGCGGTCTCTTGGGCACCGGGGAGCTGTTTTTT
.	TRBV13	.	TRBJ1-1	CASSIGTEAFF	TGTGCCAGCAGCATCGGGACTGAAGCTTTCTTT
.	TRBV6-5	.	TRBJ1-2	CASSYVRGYGYTF	TGTGCCAGCAGTTACGTAAGGGGCTATGGCTACACCTTC
.	TRBV9	.	TRBJ1-2	CASSVTGVSTYGYTF	TGTGCCAGCAGCGTAACGGGAGTTTCTACCTATGGCTACACCTTC
once	TRBV10-2	TRBD1	TRBJ1-3	CASSESGQGAGNTIYF	TGCGCCAGCAGTGAGTCTGGACAGGGGGCTGGAAACACCATATATTTT
once	TRBV6-1	TRBD1	TRBJ2-7	CASSEGTGGTYEQYF	TGTGCCAGCAGTGAAGGGACAGGGGGCACTTACGAGCAGTACTTC
.	TRBV7-9	.	TRBJ2-3	CASSLVLSGTDTQYF	TGTGCCAGCAGCTTAGTACTATCCGGCACAGATACGCAGTATTTT